A selection of T cell receptor beta chains follows, all from one sample in a study of T-cell reconstitution after alpha-beta-depleted transplantation in children. TCRdb itself ran the PCR reads through MiXCR, one entry per CDR3 protein. The table shows about 300,000 distinct CDR3 sequences, with 10% occurring only once. This sample comprised PBMCs, obtained before TCRalphabeta/CD19-depleted stem cell transplant. The receptor set was obtained from a boy under two years old with acute myeloid leukemia, due to receive a stem cell transplant. The CDR3 runs from the conserved cysteine through the conserved F or W. D genes are given only for firm matches. Some rows mark clone size as missing; the rest say once, few, many or name a class of expanded clone.

NA,many,TRBJ2-7,TRBV29-1,CSDSGGYF,TGCAGCGACTCTGGCGGTTACTTC
NA,many,TRBJ2-7,TRBV28,CASSSWDGGSYEQYF,TGTGCCAGCAGTTCCTGGGACGGTGGCTCCTACGAGCAGTACTTC
NA,many,TRBJ2-6,TRBV3-1,CASSQPLDVLTF,TGTGCCAGCAGCCAACCCCTAGACGTCCTGACTTTC
NA,few,TRBJ2-5,TRBV7-9,CASSLPSNTQYF,TGTGCCAGCAGCTTACCCTCCAATACCCAGTACTTC
TRBD1,many,TRBJ1-2,TRBV2,CASSAGDRGQANYGYTF,TGTGCCAGCAGTGCGGGGGACAGGGGGCAGGCTAACTATGGCTACACCTTC
TRBD1,many,TRBJ2-2,TRBV12-3/TRBV12-4,CASRLDRGYTGELFF,TGTGCCAGCAGGTTGGACAGGGGATACACCGGGGAGCTGTTTTTT
NA,many,TRBJ1-1,TRBV5-1,CASSMDGASCIF,TGCGCCAGCAGCATGGACGGCGCCTCGTGTATCTTT
TRBD2,many,TRBJ2-7,TRBV15,CATSRGLAGVGEQYF,TGTGCCACCAGCAGAGGACTAGCGGGAGTCGGCGAGCAGTACTTC
TRBD2,many,TRBJ2-1,TRBV28,CASSWASGRPHNEQFF,TGTGCCAGCAGTTGGGCTAGCGGGAGGCCCCACAATGAGCAGTTCTTC
NA,many,TRBJ1-2,TRBV12-5,CASGFTGRYGYTF,TGTGCTAGTGGTTTCACAGGGCGCTATGGCTACACCTTC
NA,many,TRBJ2-7,TRBV5-6,CASSLDGFYEQYF,TGTGCCAGCAGCTTGGATGGGTTCTACGAGCAGTACTTC
NA,many,TRBJ2-2,TRBV18,CASSLGQHNTGELFF,TGTGCCAGCTCACTAGGACAGCACAACACCGGGGAGCTGTTTTTT
TRBD1,many,TRBJ2-7,TRBV5-5,CASSLAQGIYEQYF,TGTGCCAGCAGCTTGGCACAGGGGATCTACGAGCAGTACTTC
NA,many,TRBJ1-5,TRBV6-2/TRBV6-3,CASSSTTRGWQPQHF,TGTGCCAGCAGTTCCACGACGCGGGGGTGGCAGCCCCAGCATTTT
NA,many,TRBJ1-5,TRBV5-6,CASSLALDSLDQPQHF,TGTGCCAGCAGCTTGGCCTTGGACAGCCTCGATCAGCCCCAGCATTTT
TRBD1,NA,TRBJ2-4,TRBV2,CASRIPGQGVAKNIQYF,TGTGCCAGCAGGATACCGGGACAGGGTGTAGCCAAAAACATTCAGTACTTC
NA,many,TRBJ2-1,TRBV7-3,CASSLWGNHEQFF,TGTGCCAGCAGCTTATGGGGTAACCATGAGCAGTTCTTC
NA,few,TRBJ2-6,TRBV6-5,CASSYSTPGAAGANVLTF,TGTGCCAGCAGTTACTCGACCCCAGGGGCTGCTGGGGCCAACGTCCTGACTTTC
NA,many,TRBJ2-6,TRBV20-1,CSIQAAGANVLTF,TGCAGTATCCAGGCTGCTGGGGCCAACGTCCTGACTTTC
NA,many,TRBJ2-7,TRBV29-1,CSVAPKGGRVYEQYF,TGCAGCGTAGCACCTAAGGGGGGGAGAGTCTACGAGCAGTACTTC
NA,few,TRBJ2-1,TRBV11-3,CASSLVAGREQFF,TGTGCCAGCAGCTTAGTTGCGGGGCGGGAGCAGTTCTTC
NA,many,TRBJ1-2,TRBV28,CASLPTGVGYGYTF,TGTGCCAGCCTACCAACCGGGGTCGGCTATGGCTACACCTTC
NA,many,TRBJ1-2,TRBV28,CASSLAPGQGKERTF,TGTGCCAGCAGTCTCGCCCCTGGGCAGGGAAAGGAGCGCACCTTC
TRBD1,many,TRBJ2-1,TRBV13,CASSSGQGLNEQFF,TGTGCCAGCAGCTCGGGACAGGGTTTGAATGAGCAGTTCTTC
TRBD1,NA,TRBJ2-6,TRBV11-3,CASSPGQDSSGANVLTF,TGTGCCAGCAGCCCAGGACAGGATAGCTCTGGGGCCAACGTCCTGACTTTC
NA,many,TRBJ2-7,TRBV27,CASSLGRTGLYEQYF,TGTGCCAGCAGTTTAGGACGAACAGGCCTCTACGAGCAGTACTTC
NA,many,TRBJ2-3,TRBV5-6,CASSLAAVRDTDTQYF,TGTGCCAGCAGCTTGGCCGCAGTCAGGGACACAGATACGCAGTATTTT